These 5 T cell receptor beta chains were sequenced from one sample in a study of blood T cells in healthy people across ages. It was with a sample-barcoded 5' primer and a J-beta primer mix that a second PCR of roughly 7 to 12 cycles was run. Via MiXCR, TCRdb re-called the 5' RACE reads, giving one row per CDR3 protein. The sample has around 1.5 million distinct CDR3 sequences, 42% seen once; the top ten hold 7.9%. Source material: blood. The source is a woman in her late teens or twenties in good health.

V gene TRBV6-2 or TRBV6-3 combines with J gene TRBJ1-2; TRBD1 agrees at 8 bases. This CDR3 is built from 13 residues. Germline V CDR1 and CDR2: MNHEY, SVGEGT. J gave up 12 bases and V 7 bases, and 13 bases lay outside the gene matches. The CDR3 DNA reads TGTGCCAGCAATACGGGACCGACAGGGGACCACACCTTC. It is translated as CASNTGPTGDHTF.

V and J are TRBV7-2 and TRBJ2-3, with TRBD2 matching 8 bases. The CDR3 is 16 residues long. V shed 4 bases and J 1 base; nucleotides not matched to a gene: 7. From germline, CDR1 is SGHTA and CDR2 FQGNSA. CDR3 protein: CASSSERGGRTDTQYF. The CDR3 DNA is TGTGCCAGCAGCTCGGAACGGGGGGGTCGCACAGATACGCAGTATTTT. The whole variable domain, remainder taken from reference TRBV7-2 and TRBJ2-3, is GAGVSQSPSNKVTEKGKDVELRCDPISGHTALYWYRQSLGQGLEFLIYFQGNSAPDKSGLPSDRFSAERTGGSVSTLTIQRTQQEDSAVYLCASSSERGGRTDTQYFGPGTRLTVL.

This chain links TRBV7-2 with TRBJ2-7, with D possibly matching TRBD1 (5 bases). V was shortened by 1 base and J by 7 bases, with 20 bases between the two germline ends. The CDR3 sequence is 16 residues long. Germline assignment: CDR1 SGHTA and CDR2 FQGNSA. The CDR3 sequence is CASSLEGGVGVGEQYF. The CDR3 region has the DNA TGTGCCAGCAGCTTAGAAGGCGGTGTAGGGGTCGGGGAGCAGTACTTC.

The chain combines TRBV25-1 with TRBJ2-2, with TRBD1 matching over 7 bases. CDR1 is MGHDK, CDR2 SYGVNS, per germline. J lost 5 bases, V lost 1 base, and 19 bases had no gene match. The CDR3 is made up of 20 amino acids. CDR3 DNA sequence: TGTGCCAGCAGTGAATTCCGCGGCAGGGGGACCACGAGTAAGACCGGGGAGCTGTTTTTT. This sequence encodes CASSEFRGRGTTSKTGELFF.

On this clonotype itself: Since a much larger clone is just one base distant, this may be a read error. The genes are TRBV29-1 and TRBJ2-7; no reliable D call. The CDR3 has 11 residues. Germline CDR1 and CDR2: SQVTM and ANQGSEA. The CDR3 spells CSGEVAYEQYF. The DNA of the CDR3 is TGCAGCGGTGAAGTGGCCTACGAGCAGTACTTC.